The sample holds a few counts of the clone carrying this TCR beta chain. The data were obtained in a study of T-cell memory formation after mild COVID-19. One entry per CDR3 protein, called by TCRdb with MiXCR from the 5' RACE reads. The data contain 550,000 to 600,000 distinct CDR3 sequences, about a fifth of them singletons. There are 13 residues in the CDR3. Trimming took off 6 bases at V and 10 bases at J, with 13 bases between the two ends. Germline V gene sequence: CDR1 MNHNY, CDR2 SVGAGI (reference sequence). Sequenced sample: PBMCs or a T cell subset sorted from them (not recorded which). The chain employs TRBV6-6 and TRBJ1-6; possibly TRBD1 for D (6 bases). The receptor was derived from an adult woman who had mild COVID-19 (a few samples of this study predate the infection). Cell type and time point are not known. The CDR3 loop reads CASSPGQYSPLHF. The DNA for the CDR3 is TGTGCCAGCAGCCCTGGACAGTACTCACCCCTCCACTTT.